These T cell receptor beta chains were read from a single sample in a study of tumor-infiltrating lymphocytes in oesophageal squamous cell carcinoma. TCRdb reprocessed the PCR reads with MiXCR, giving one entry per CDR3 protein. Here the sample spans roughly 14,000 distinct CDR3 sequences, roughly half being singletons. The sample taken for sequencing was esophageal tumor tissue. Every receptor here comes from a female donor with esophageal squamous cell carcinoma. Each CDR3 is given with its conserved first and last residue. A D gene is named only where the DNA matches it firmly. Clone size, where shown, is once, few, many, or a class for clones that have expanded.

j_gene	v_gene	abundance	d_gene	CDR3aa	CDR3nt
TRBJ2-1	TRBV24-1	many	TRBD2	CATGDTGLAGRNEQFF	TGTGCCACCGGTGATACCGGACTAGCGGGGCGCAATGAGCAGTTCTTC
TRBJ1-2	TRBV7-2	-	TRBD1	CASSLARTGDDGYTF	TGTGCCAGCAGCTTAGCGCGGACAGGGGATGATGGCTACACCTTC
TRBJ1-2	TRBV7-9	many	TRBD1	CASSNIITGDFNYGYTF	TGTGCCAGCAGCAATATCATCACAGGGGATTTTAACTATGGCTACACCTTC
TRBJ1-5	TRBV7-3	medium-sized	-	CASSFLGLPYSNQPQHF	TGTGCCAGCAGCTTTCTTGGGCTCCCTTATAGCAATCAGCCCCAGCATTTT
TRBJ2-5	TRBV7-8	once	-	CASSLARGQETQYF	TGTGCCAGCAGCTTAGCTAGGGGGCAAGAGACCCAGTACTTC
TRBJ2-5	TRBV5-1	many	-	CASRPGPAETRRTQYF	TGCGCCAGCAGACCCGGACCGGCCGAAACAAGAAGGACCCAGTACTTC
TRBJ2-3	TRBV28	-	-	CASSIRRVAGTDTQYF	TGTGCCAGCAGCATACGGAGGGTGGCGGGCACAGATACGCAGTATTTT
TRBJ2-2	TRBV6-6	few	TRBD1	CASSSRTGNTGELFF	TGTGCCAGCAGTTCAAGGACAGGGAACACCGGGGAGCTGTTTTTT
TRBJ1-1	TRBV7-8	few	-	CASSLFRAEAFF	TGTGCCAGCAGCCTGTTTCGGGCCGAAGCTTTCTTT
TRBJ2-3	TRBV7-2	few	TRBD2	CASRLAGGDTQYF	TGTGCCAGCAGACTAGCGGGAGGGGATACGCAGTATTTT
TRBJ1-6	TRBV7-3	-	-	CASSLDSNSPLHF	TGTGCCAGCAGCTTGGACAGTAATTCACCCCTCCACTTT
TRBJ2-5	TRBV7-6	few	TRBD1	CASSRGTAAETQYF	TGTGCCAGCAGCCGTGGGACAGCCGCGGAGACCCAGTACTTC
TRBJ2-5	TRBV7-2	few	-	CASKDFLRETQYF	TGTGCCAGCAAGGACTTCTTGCGAGAGACCCAGTACTTC
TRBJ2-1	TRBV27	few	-	CASSKLGNEQFF	TGTGCCAGCAGCAAACTAGGCAATGAGCAGTTCTTC
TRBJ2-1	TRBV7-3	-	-	CASSLIGLANNEQFF	TGTGCCAGCAGCTTGATAGGTCTAGCCAACAATGAGCAGTTCTTC
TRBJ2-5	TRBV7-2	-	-	CASSLEDYSFGEQYF	TGTGCCAGCAGCTTAGAGGACTACTCTTTTGGGGAGCAGTACTTC
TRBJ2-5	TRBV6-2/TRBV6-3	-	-	CASSSSEETQYF	TGTGCCAGCAGTTCCTCCGAAGAGACCCAGTACTTC
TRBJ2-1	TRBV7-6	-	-	CASSLGTAYNEQFF	TGTGCCAGCAGCTTAGGGACAGCGTACAATGAGCAGTTCTTC
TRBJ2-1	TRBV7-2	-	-	CASSHRGALYNNEQFF	TGTGCCAGCAGCCACCGCGGGGCTCTCTACAATAATGAGCAGTTCTTC
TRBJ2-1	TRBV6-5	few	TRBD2	CASSSSGVNRNEQFF	TGTGCCAGCAGTTCCAGCGGGGTCAATAGAAATGAGCAGTTCTTC
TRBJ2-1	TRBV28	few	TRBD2	CASSSTSGRETDTQFF	TGTGCCAGCAGTTCGACTAGCGGGAGGGAGACAGATACGCAGTTCTTC
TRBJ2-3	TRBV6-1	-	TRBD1	CATGQGETDTQYF	TGTGCCACTGGGCAGGGGGAAACAGATACGCAGTATTTT
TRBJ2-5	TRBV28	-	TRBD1	CASSPTSDRSQETQYF	TGTGCCAGCAGTCCTACCTCGGACAGGTCCCAAGAGACCCAGTACTTC
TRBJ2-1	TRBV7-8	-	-	CASRPSSSYEQFF	TGTGCCAGCAGACCCTCGAGCTCCTACGAGCAGTTCTTC
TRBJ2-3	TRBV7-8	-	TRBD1	CASSHRTGADTQYF	TGTGCCAGCAGCCACCGGACAGGGGCAGATACGCAGTATTTT
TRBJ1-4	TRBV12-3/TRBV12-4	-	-	CASKDSRNEKLFF	TGTGCCAGCAAGGACAGCCGCAATGAAAAACTGTTTTTT
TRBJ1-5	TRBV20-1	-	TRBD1	CSAATRDRGLLQPQHF	TGCAGTGCCGCGACTAGGGACAGGGGCTTACTGCAGCCCCAGCATTTT
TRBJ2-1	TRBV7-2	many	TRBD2	CASSWRLASNHNEQFF	TGTGCCAGCAGCTGGCGACTAGCAAGTAATCACAATGAGCAGTTCTTC
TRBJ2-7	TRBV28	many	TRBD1	CASSFWTGPYEQYF	TGTGCCAGCAGTTTTTGGACAGGGCCATACGAGCAGTACTTC
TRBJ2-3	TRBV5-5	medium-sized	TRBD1	CASSLDRGDTQYF	TGTGCCAGCAGCTTGGACAGGGGAGATACGCAGTATTTT
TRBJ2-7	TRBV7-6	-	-	CASSLSMTVTYEQYF	TGTGCCAGCAGCTTAAGTATGACGGTAACCTACGAGCAGTACTTC
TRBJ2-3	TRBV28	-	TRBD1	CASSRDRGWTDTQYF	TGTGCCAGCAGTCGGGACAGGGGTTGGACAGATACGCAGTATTTT
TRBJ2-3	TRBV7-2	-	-	CASSLWVGTDTQYF	TGTGCCAGCAGCTTGTGGGTAGGCACAGATACGCAGTATTTT
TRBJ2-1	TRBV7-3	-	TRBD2	CASSLAGGSRGNEQFF	TGTGCCAGCAGCTTAGCGGGAGGGTCTCGGGGGAATGAGCAGTTCTTC
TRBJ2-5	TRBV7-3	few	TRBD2	CASSKTSSGTQYF	TGTGCCAGCAGCAAGACTAGCTCGGGGACCCAGTACTTC
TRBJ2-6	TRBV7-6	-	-	CASSEGGPGANVLTF	TGTGCTAGCTCTGAGGGGGGGCCTGGGGCCAACGTCCTGACTTTC
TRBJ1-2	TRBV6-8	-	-	CASSDLYGYTF	TGTGCCAGCAGTGACCTCTATGGCTACACCTTC
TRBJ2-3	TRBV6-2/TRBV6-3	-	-	CASNLGRTDTQYF	TGTGCCAGCAATTTAGGGCGTACAGATACGCAGTATTTT
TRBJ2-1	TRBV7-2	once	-	CASSLRGGARKQFF	TGTGCCAGCAGCTTAAGGGGGGGGGCCAGAAAGCAGTTCTTC
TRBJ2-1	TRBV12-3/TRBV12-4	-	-	CASSPRGANNEQFF	TGTGCCAGCAGCCCCCGGGGCGCAAACAATGAGCAGTTCTTC
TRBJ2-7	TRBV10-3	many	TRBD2	CAISVQRGSYEQYF	TGTGCCATCAGTGTTCAGCGGGGTAGCTACGAGCAGTACTTC
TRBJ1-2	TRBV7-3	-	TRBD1	CASSLGQGTYGYTF	TGTGCCAGCAGCTTAGGACAGGGGACCTATGGCTACACCTTC
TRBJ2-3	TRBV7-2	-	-	CASSRTGRTDTQYF	TGTGCCAGCAGCCGTACTGGACGCACAGATACGCAGTATTTT
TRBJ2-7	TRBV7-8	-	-	CASSLLGSSPLHF	TGTGCCAGCAGCTTACTGGGGAGCTCACCCCTCCACTTC
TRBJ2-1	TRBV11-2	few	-	CASSLDRGLLSYNEQFF	TGTGCCAGCAGCTTAGATCGCGGACTCCTTTCCTACAATGAGCAGTTCTTC
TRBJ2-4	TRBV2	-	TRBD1	CASSEARGRGIQYF	TGTGCCAGCAGTGAAGCCAGGGGGCGCGGCATTCAGTACTTC
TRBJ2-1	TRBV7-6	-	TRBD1	CASSFQGAGNNEQFF	TGTGCCAGCAGCTTTCAGGGGGCGGGGAACAATGAGCAGTTCTTC
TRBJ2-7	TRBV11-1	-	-	CASSSFRVGLYEQYF	TGTGCCAGCAGCTCCTTCCGGGTAGGGCTCTACGAGCAGTACTTC
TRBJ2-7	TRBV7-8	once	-	CASSLHPPGVSEQYF	TGTGCCAGCAGCTTACATCCCCCAGGGGTGAGTGAGCAGTACTTC
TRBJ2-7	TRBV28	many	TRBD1	CASSLDRVAYNEQYF	TGTGCCAGCAGCTTAGACAGGGTGGCCTACAATGAGCAGTACTTC
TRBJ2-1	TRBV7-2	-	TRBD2	CASSLALTSGSLNEQFF	TGTGCCAGCAGCTTAGCGCTGACTAGCGGGAGTCTGAATGAGCAGTTCTTC
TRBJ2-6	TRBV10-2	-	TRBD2	CASSRGLAGGSGANVLTF	TGCGCCAGCAGTAGAGGACTAGCGGGGGGAAGTGGGGCCAACGTCCTGACTTTC
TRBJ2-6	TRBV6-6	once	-	CASSYSGISGANVLTF	TGTGCCAGCAGTTACTCAGGGATTTCTGGGGCCAACGTCCTGACTTTC